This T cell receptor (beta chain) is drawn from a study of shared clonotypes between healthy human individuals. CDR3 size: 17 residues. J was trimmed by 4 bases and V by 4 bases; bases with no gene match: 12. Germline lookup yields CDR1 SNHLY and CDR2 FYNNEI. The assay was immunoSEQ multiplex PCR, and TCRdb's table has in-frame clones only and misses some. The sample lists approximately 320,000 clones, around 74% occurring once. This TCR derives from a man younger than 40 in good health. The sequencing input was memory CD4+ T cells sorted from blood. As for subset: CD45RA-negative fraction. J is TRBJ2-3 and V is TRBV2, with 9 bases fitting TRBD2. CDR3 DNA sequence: TGTGCCAGCAGTGTTAGCGGGAGCCTTTGGGGCGCAGATACGCAGTATTTT. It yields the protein CASSVSGSLWGADTQYF. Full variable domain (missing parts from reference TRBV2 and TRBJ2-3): EPEVTQTPSHQVTQMGQEVILRCVPISNHLYFYWYRQILGQKVEFLVSFYNNEISEKSEIFDDQFSVERPDGSNFTLKIRSTKLEDSAMYFCASSVSGSLWGADTQYFGPGTRLTVL.